Presented here are 11 T cell receptor beta chains from one specimen sequenced in a study of T cell responses to AZD1222 COVID-19 vaccine. The table came from immunoSEQ multiplex PCR; TCRdb's copy has only in-frame clones and leaves some out. The sample lists roughly 100,000 clones, 88% occurring once. The sample was peripheral blood, taken on day 0 of AZD1222 vaccination. These receptor sequences come from an adult in good health.

The genes are TRBV27 and TRBJ1-1, with D uncertain. This CDR3 contains 15 residues. With 5 bases removed from V and 6 bases from J, the gap between germline ends came to 19 bases. The germline CDR1 and CDR2 sequences are MNHEY and SMNVEV (reference sequence). The CDR3 reads CASSLLRTNPSEAFF. The DNA for the CDR3 is TGTGCCAGCAGTCTCCTCCGGACGAATCCCTCTGAAGCTTTCTTT.

This rearrangement joins TRBV6-2 or TRBV6-3 to TRBJ1-1; 8 bases match TRBD1. The trim removed 4 bases at V and 0 bases at J, leaving 13 bases unmatched. This CDR3 comprises 18 residues. The germline gives CDR1 MNHEY, CDR2 SVGEGT. The CDR3 is CASSSPRQGTVMNTEAFF. In DNA, the CDR3 is TGTGCCAGCAGTTCCCCCAGACAGGGGACAGTTATGAACACTGAAGCTTTCTTT.

V and J are TRBV28 and TRBJ1-2; D unclear. V lost 7 bases and J lost 4, with 19 bases in between. The CDR3 covers 15 residues. Per the germline V gene, CDR1 is MDHEN and CDR2 is SYDVKM. The CDR3 protein is CASTSGQISSYGYTF. Here the CDR3 DNA reads TGTGCCAGCACCTCTGGTCAGATCAGTAGCTATGGCTACACCTTC.

The rearrangement links TRBV2 to TRBJ2-1; D unclear. This CDR3 has 13 residues. V shed 2 bases and J shed 10 bases, with 12 bases lying between them. CDR1 and CDR2 (germline): SNHLY, FYNNEI. CDR3 in amino acids: CASSELGLAEQFF. Here the CDR3 DNA reads TGTGCCAGCAGTGAATTGGGTTTGGCGGAGCAGTTCTTC.

The chain has TRBV19 and TRBJ2-7, with no clear D. The CDR3 has 14 amino acids. From germline, CDR1 is LNHDA and CDR2 SQIVND (reference sequence). Trimming removed 3 bases at V and 3 bases at J, with 12 bases between. The CDR3 nucleotides are TGTGCCAGTAGTATGGGAACGAGCCGCTACGAGCAGTACTTC. Protein sequence: CASSMGTSRYEQYF.

The gene calls are TRBV5-4 and TRBJ1-2; D gene unclear. V was clipped by 4 bases and J by 4 bases, with 8 bases between them. This CDR3 contains 12 residues. CDR1 SGHNT and CDR2 YYREEE come from the germline V gene (reference sequence). The CDR3 nucleotides read TGTGCCAGCAGCCCACCCGGCTATGGCTACACCTTC. Protein sequence: CASSPPGYGYTF.

The V gene is TRBV14, the J gene TRBJ1-6; D might be TRBD1 (5 bases). The CDR3 covers 15 residues. CDR1 is SGHDN, CDR2 FVKESK, per germline. Trimming removed 0 bases from V and 8 bases from J, with 11 bases in between. The CDR3 nucleotides read TGTGCCAGCAGCCAAGATCTCGGGGGATATTCACCCCTCCACTTT. The encoded protein is CASSQDLGGYSPLHF.

The V and J genes are TRBV14 and TRBJ1-5, with 7 positions matching TRBD1. Germline trimming cut 1 base from V and 7 bases from J; bases unmatched to any gene: 7. Per germline, CDR1 SGHDN and CDR2 FVKESK. CDR3 length: 15 residues. Here the CDR3 DNA reads TGTGCCAGCAGCCAAGTCGCAGGGGGAGGGCAGCCCCAGCATTTT. Residues: CASSQVAGGGQPQHF.

The chain recombines TRBV5-1 with TRBJ1-1; D is undetermined. The CDR3 runs 16 residues. Looked up from germline, CDR1 is SGHRS and CDR2 is YFSETQ. Trimming shortened V by 0 bases and J by 0 bases, and 12 bases separated the two germline ends. The CDR3 DNA reads TGCGCCAGCAGCTTGGGCGGAGCAATCCTGAACACTGAAGCTTTCTTT. As protein: CASSLGGAILNTEAFF.

The sample holds a few counts of this clone. The chain carries TRBV4-2 and TRBJ1-2; D gene uncertain. The CDR3 consists of 15 residues. The germline V gene has CDR1 LGHNA and CDR2 YNFKEQ. V lost 1 base to trimming and J lost 3 bases, with 12 bases between them. The CDR3 sequence is CASSQASVDDYGYTF. The CDR3 DNA is TGTGCCAGCAGCCAAGCGTCAGTGGACGACTATGGCTACACCTTC.

The rearrangement links TRBV28 to TRBJ2-7; 14 positions match TRBD2. CDR1 is MDHEN and CDR2 is SYDVKM in the germline V gene. The CDR3 spans 15 residues. J gave up 4 bases and V 4 bases, and 3 bases lay outside the gene matches. CDR3 region: CASSSGTSGRYEQYF. Written as DNA, the CDR3 is TGTGCCAGCAGTTCCGGGACTAGCGGGAGATACGAGCAGTACTTC.